Included here is one T cell receptor (beta chain) sequence, with context. This record comes from a study of blood T cell repertoires in COVID-19. Authors' methods: From reference gene primer amplification, estimates of nucleated cell counts were derived. The repertoire was sequenced with immunoSEQ multiplex PCR; TCRdb's copy has only in-frame clones and lacks some. V, J and clone size reflect that table, while D and trimming were determined from the DNA. The sample lists over 350,000 clones, 85% to 90% occurring once. Cohorts were assigned according to the clinical history that participants reported. Germline V gives CDR1 MGHRA, CDR2 YSYEKL. The CDR3 is 13 amino acids. Trimming left V 4 bases short and J 7 bases short, with 11 bases between.

This chain uses TRBV4-1 with TRBJ2-1; possible D gene TRBD2, 6 bases. The sequence was collected from a woman aged 45 to 65 who had recovered from COVID-19. Sequencing used PBMCs or T cells enriched from blood (not recorded which). The CDR3 nucleotides read TGCGCCAGCAGCCCGGGTGGGGGGAATGAGCAGTTCTTC. This codes for CASSPGGGNEQFF.